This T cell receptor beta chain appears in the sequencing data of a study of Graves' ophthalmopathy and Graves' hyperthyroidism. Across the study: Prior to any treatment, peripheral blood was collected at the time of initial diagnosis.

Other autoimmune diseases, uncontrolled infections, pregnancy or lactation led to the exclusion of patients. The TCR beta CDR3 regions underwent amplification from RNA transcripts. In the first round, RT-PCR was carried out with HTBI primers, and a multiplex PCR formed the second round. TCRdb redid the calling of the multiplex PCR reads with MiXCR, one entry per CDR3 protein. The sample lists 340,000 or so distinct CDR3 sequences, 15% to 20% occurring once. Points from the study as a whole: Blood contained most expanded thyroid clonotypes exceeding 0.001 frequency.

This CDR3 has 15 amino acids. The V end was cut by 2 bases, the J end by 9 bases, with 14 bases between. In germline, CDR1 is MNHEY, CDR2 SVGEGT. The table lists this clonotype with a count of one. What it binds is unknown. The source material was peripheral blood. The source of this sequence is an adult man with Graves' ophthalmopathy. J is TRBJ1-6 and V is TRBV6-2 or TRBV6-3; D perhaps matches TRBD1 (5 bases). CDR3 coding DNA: TGTGCCAGCAGTTACGAGTCTTCGAGGGGTTCACCCCTCCACTTT. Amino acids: CASSYESSRGSPLHF.